The rows below give T cell receptor beta chains drawn from one sample of a study of radiation and T cells in renal cell carcinoma. The table came from immunoSEQ multiplex PCR; TCRdb's copy has only in-frame clones and leaves some out. The table shows roughly 150,000 clones, with approximately 86% occurring only once. The source material was blood, sampled from a patient whose treatment included radiotherapy and nephrectomy. The origin of the receptors is a woman aged 45-60 years with renal cell carcinoma. Each CDR3 is given with its conserved first and last residue. Clone size is not always given. Where it is, it says once, few, many or a class for expanded clones.

cdr3_aa | clone_size | v_call
CAISGGSSSYEQYF | NA | TRBV10-3
CASSLLRVGGTEAFF | NA | TRBV11-2
CSVTGTGGAKYGYTF | NA | TRBV29-1
CASKVFGGNQPQHF | NA | TRBV2
CASSPRTDYNSPLHF | once | TRBV18
CASNPPGGVEKLFF | NA | TRBV2
CASSLSPGQGPGIEAFF | NA | TRBV7-3
CASSRMATTNEKLFF | once | TRBV7-9
CASSFRGAGTGTQYF | few | TRBV2
CASSILGQQETQYF | NA | TRBV5-1
CASSLPPGQGSEQYF | once | TRBV7-9
CASSGRGGQGIRYEQYF | once | TRBV9
CASSPVLRGNSPLHF | few | TRBV2
CASSLDRFNQPQHF | NA | TRBV18